These T cell receptor beta chains were read from a single sample in a study of OX40 agonist ivuxolimab in advanced cancers. Sequenced by immunoSEQ multiplex PCR; TCRdb stores in-frame clones only, minus some. This table holds around 79,000 clones, 70% to 90% found once. The sequenced sample was CD4+ or CD8+ T cells sorted from blood, obtained in a trial of the OX40 agonist ivuxolimab. These receptors came from an adult with an advanced solid tumor such as melanoma, head and neck, liver or kidney cancer. Both conserved end residues are part of each CDR3. A D gene is named only where the DNA matches it firmly. Some rows mark clone size as missing; the rest say once, few, many or name a class of expanded clone.

>TRBJ2-2|TRBD1|TRBV7-9|once
CASSLVKTGGPTRTGELFF
TGTGCCAGCAGCTTAGTCAAGACAGGGGGCCCCACTAGGACCGGGGAGCTGTTTTTT
>TRBJ2-7|TRBD1|TRBV4-2|-
CASSQDRSGDRAAEQYF
TGTGCCAGCAGCCAAGACCGGTCCGGGGACAGGGCGGCCGAGCAGTACTTC
>TRBJ1-2|TRBD1|TRBV5-6|-
CASSFGTGGRSYTF
TGTGCCAGCAGCTTCGGGACAGGGGGCCGGAGCTACACCTTC
>TRBJ1-2|-|TRBV7-9|-
CASTTTVYGYTF
TGTGCCAGCACCACAACAGTCTATGGCTACACCTTC
>TRBJ1-6|-|TRBV7-3|-
CASSLTRNSPLHF
TGTGCCAGCAGCTTGACTCGTAATTCACCCCTCCACTTT
>TRBJ1-5|TRBD1|TRBV11-2|-
CASAGDRSQPQHF
TGTGCCAGCGCCGGGGACAGATCTCAGCCCCAGCATTTT
>TRBJ2-3|TRBD2|TRBV5-4|-
CASSPPTSGVSTDTQYF
TGTGCCAGCAGCCCACCGACTAGCGGGGTAAGCACAGATACGCAGTATTTT
>TRBJ2-3|TRBD2|TRBV19|-
CASSIPGTSLDTQYF
TGTGCCAGTAGTATCCCCGGGACTAGCCTAGATACGCAGTATTTT
>TRBJ1-3|-|TRBV6-1|-
CASSEGNTIYF
TGTGCCAGCAGCGAGGGAAACACCATATATTTT
>TRBJ1-4|TRBD1|TRBV28|-
CASSLSGTGVEKLFF
TGTGCCAGCAGTTTATCGGGGACAGGGGTCGAAAAACTGTTTTTT
>TRBJ1-3|TRBD1|TRBV7-2|-
CASSLFVGQGADTIYF
TGTGCCAGCAGCTTATTTGTCGGACAGGGGGCGGACACCATATATTTT
>TRBJ2-5|-|TRBV10-3|-
CAISEDGITQYF
TGTGCCATCAGTGAGGACGGGATTACCCAGTACTTC
>TRBJ2-5|TRBD2|TRBV7-2|once
CASSLLAGAVETQYF
TGTGCCAGCAGCCTTTTAGCGGGGGCGGTGGAGACCCAGTACTTC
>TRBJ2-2|-|TRBV6-1|-
CASSKGNTGELFF
TGTGCCAGCTCGAAGGGTAACACCGGGGAGCTGTTTTTT
>TRBJ2-1|-|TRBV2|-
CASSPSLGSYNEQFF
TGTGCCAGCAGCCCCTCACTGGGTAGCTACAATGAGCAGTTCTTC
>TRBJ1-3|-|TRBV5-1|once
CASTDTAGNTIYF
TGCGCCAGCACAGACACGGCTGGAAACACCATATATTTT
>TRBJ2-1|TRBD2|TRBV7-8|-
CASSQPLAADGNEQFF
TGTGCCAGCAGCCAACCTCTAGCGGCGGACGGCAATGAGCAGTTCTTC
>TRBJ2-7|TRBD1|TRBV6-1|-
CASTPGQGATYEQYF
TGTGCCAGCACCCCGGGACAGGGGGCGACCTACGAGCAGTACTTC
>TRBJ2-3|-|TRBV4-2|-
CASSRNRQANTDTQYF
TGTGCCAGCAGCCGAAACAGGCAAGCAAACACAGATACGCAGTATTTT
>TRBJ1-5|-|TRBV6-5|-
CASSLRSNQPQHF
TGTGCCAGCAGCCTTAGGAGCAATCAGCCCCAGCATTTT
>TRBJ1-4|-|TRBV19|few
CASSISTAPTNEKLFF
TGTGCCAGTAGTATATCTACAGCGCCAACTAATGAAAAACTGTTTTTT
>TRBJ2-1|-|TRBV6-5|-
CASRSVGSEQFF
TGTGCCAGCAGGAGTGTCGGAAGTGAGCAGTTCTTC
>TRBJ2-2|-|TRBV6-5|-
CASSYSRAPGELFF
TGTGCCAGCAGTTACTCTAGGGCCCCCGGGGAGCTGTTTTTT
>TRBJ2-5|-|TRBV5-1|-
CASSLVRQETQYF
TGCGCCAGCAGCTTGGTCAGACAAGAGACCCAGTACTTC
>TRBJ1-6|-|TRBV19|-
CASSIDREGNSPLHF
TGTGCCAGTAGTATAGACAGGGAGGGTAATTCACCCCTCCACTTT
>TRBJ1-1|-|TRBV7-2|-
CASRPSGVNTEAFF
TGTGCCAGCAGACCCTCCGGGGTGAACACTGAAGCTTTCTTT
>TRBJ1-2|-|TRBV7-2|-
CASSLSRGIEGYTF
TGTGCCAGCAGCTTGAGCAGGGGCATAGAAGGCTACACCTTC
>TRBJ1-2|-|TRBV7-2|-
CASSLQQGHGYTF
TGTGCCAGCAGTCTTCAACAGGGCCATGGCTACACCTTC
>TRBJ2-3|-|TRBV7-9|few
CASSSRGPDTQYF
TGTGCCAGCAGCTCCAGGGGTCCAGATACGCAGTATTTT
>TRBJ1-2|-|TRBV19|-
CASSWGARNGYTF
TGTGCCAGTAGTTGGGGGGCGAGGAATGGCTACACCTTC
>TRBJ1-6|TRBD1|TRBV6-1|-
CASSPRTGDNSPLHF
TGTGCCAGCAGTCCTCGGACAGGGGATAATTCACCCCTCCACTTT
>TRBJ1-1|-|TRBV6-1|-
CASSRRAGGDTEAFF
TGTGCCAGCAGTCGGAGAGCTGGGGGGGACACTGAAGCTTTCTTT
>TRBJ2-2|-|TRBV2|-
CASSERGGNTGELFF
TGTGCCAGCAGTGAAAGGGGGGGGAACACCGGGGAGCTGTTTTTT
>TRBJ2-1|TRBD1|TRBV10-3|once
CAISESTGGNYNEQFF
TGTGCCATCAGTGAGTCTACAGGGGGCAACTACAATGAGCAGTTCTTC
>TRBJ1-1|-|TRBV30|-
CAWSVRVGTEAFF
TGTGCCTGGAGTGTAAGGGTTGGGACTGAAGCTTTCTTT
>TRBJ1-4|-|TRBV5-1|-
CASSLGRTNEKLFF
TGCGCCAGCAGCTTGGGAAGAACTAATGAAAAACTGTTTTTT
>TRBJ1-2|-|TRBV7-2|-
CASSLWDSAGIYGYTF
TGTGCCAGCAGCTTATGGGACTCTGCCGGAATCTATGGCTACACCTTC
>TRBJ1-2|-|TRBV5-6|-
CASSPWSIGLYGYTF
TGTGCCAGCAGCCCGTGGAGTATAGGACTCTATGGCTACACCTTC
>TRBJ2-1|TRBD2|TRBV10-3|-
CAISSGGSSYNEQFF
TGTGCCATCAGTTCGGGGGGGAGCTCCTACAATGAGCAGTTCTTC
>TRBJ2-6|-|TRBV7-2|few
CASSLVGSSGANVLTF
TGTGCCAGCAGCTTAGTGGGGAGCTCTGGGGCCAACGTCCTGACTTTC
>TRBJ2-7|-|TRBV6-1|once
CASSEYGALSYEQYF
TGTGCCAGCAGTGAATACGGAGCCCTCTCCTACGAGCAGTACTTC
>TRBJ2-3|-|TRBV21-1|-
CASRLRQGGTDTQYF
TGTGCCAGCCGACTTAGACAGGGGGGCACAGATACGCAGTATTTT
>TRBJ2-2|TRBD2|TRBV10-3|-
CAISQLAGGNTGELFF
TGTGCCATCAGCCAACTTGCGGGGGGGAACACCGGGGAGCTGTTTTTT